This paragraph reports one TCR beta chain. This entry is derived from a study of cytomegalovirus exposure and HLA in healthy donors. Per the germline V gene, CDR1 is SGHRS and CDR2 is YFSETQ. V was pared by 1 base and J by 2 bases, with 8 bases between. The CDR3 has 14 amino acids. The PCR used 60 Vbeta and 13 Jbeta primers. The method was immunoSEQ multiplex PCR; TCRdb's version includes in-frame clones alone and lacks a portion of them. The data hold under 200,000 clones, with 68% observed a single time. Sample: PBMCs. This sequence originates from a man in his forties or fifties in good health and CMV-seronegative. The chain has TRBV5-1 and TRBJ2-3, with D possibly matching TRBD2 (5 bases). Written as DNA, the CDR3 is TGCGCCAGCAGCTTGAACCGGGACACAGATACGCAGTATTTT. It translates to CASSLNRDTDTQYF.